The clone carrying this TCR beta chain was counted only a few times. These data come from a study of early T cells in non-severe SARS-CoV-2 infection. TCRdb fed the 5' RACE reads into MiXCR, producing one record per CDR3 protein. Of tens of thousands of distinct CDR3 sequences listed, under 15% were seen once; the top ten hold around 4.3%. The TCR comes from an adult who was a healthcare worker with PCR-confirmed SARS-CoV-2 infection or an uninfected control (not recorded which). The specimen was whole blood.

The CDR3 region is CSARVTGEREKLFF. DNA for the CDR3: TGCAGTGCTAGAGTTACAGGGGAGAGAGAAAAACTGTTTTTT. The V call is TRBV20-1, the J call TRBJ1-4; the match to TRBD1 covers 7 bases. The V gene end was trimmed by 1 base and the J gene end by 8 bases; junction bases not matched to a gene: 7. Germline V gives CDR1 DFQATT, CDR2 SNEGSKA (reference sequence). The CDR3 spans 14 residues.